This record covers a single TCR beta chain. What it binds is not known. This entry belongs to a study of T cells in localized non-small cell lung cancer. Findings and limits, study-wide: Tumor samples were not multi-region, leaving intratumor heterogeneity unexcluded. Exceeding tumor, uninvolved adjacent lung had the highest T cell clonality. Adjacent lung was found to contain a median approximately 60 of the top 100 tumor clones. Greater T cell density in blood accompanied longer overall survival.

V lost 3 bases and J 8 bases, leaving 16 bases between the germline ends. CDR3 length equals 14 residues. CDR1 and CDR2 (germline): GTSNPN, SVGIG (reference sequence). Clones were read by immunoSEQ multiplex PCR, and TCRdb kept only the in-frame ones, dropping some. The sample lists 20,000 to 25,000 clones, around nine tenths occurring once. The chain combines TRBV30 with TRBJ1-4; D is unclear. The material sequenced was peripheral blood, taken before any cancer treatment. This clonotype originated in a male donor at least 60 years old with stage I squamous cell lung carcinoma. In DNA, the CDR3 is TGTGCCTGGAGCCTGGACCTGTCCTCGGAAAAACTGTTTTTT. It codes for CAWSLDLSSEKLFF. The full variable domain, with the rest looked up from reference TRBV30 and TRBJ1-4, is SQTIHQWPATLVQPVGSPLSLECTVEGTSNPNLYWYRQAAGRGLQLLFYSVGIGQISSEVPQNLSASRPQDRQFILSSKKLLLSDSGFYLCAWSLDLSSEKLFFGSGTQLSVL.